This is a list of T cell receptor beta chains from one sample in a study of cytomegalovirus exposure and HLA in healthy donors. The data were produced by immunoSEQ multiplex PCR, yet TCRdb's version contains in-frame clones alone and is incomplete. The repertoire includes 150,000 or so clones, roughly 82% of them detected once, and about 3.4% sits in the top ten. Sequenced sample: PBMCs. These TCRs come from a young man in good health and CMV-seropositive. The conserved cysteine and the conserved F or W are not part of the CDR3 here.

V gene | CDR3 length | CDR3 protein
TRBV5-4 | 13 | ASSSGLAGKYEQY
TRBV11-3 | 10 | ASSPGTDEQF
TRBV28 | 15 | ASSLARGATSNTEAF
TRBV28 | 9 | ASCGSTEAF
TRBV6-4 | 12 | ASSAQTGDYGYT
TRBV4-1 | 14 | ASSQIGRDRGYEQY
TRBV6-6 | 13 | ASTTGLAASETQY
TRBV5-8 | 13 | ASSLLLGARNEQF
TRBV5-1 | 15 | ASSLGQGISENTEAF
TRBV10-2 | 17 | ASTSSTGTGVPHGYGYT
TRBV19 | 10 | ASKQSTDTQY
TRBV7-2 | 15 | ASSLVAAGGARETQY
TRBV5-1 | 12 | ASSLSGMNTEAF
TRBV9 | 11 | ASSVDRQETQY
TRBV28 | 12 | ASSFRGAVQGYT
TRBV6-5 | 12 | ASSYSTIQETQY
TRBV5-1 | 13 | ASSLGGSGVYEQY
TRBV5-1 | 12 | ASIRAGTTGELF
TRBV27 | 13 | ASSWGGAGADGYT
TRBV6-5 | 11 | ASRPGLNYEQY
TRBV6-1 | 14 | ASSEGTGRRADTQY
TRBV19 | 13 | ASSINFGSAQPQH
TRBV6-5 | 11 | ASSRQGNTEAF
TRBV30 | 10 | AWSRLNNEQF
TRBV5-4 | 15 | ASSLASVAGGRDTQY
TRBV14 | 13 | ASSQGRRVGYGYT
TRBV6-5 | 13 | ASSRDRGQGQPQH
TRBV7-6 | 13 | ASSLVGGGEETQY
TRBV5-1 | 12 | ASSSRTGSTEAF
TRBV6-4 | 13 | ASSPAPEEGRGYT
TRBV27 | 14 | ASSSRQGSSYNEQF
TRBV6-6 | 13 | ASSMNSGSYNEQF
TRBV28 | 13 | ASSPMWASTDTQY
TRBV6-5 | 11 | ASRAGGLYEQY
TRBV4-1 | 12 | ASSQDLTPDRAF
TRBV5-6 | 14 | ASSLAGSSYNSPLH
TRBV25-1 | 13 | ASSTTGDPSYEQY
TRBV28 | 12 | ASSVAGYSYEQY
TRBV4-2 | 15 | ASSQDGGLAASYEQY
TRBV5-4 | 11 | ASSPDRGRGYT
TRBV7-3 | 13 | ASSLTSGIIKTQY
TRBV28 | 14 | ASSPKGQGSNQPQH
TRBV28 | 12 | ATLGEGPIYEQY
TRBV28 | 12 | ASITGTGSDGYT
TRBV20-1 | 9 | SAQTSGRLY
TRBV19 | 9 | ASRESGELF
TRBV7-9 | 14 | ASSLGLGQGHYGYT
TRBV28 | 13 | ASSLGPGRNQPQH
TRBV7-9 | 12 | ASRGQAEVYEQY
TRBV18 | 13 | ASSPGTSVIDEQF
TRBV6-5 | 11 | ASSYTGGTEAF
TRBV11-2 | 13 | ASSPTGISNQPQH
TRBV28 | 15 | ASSPGQGAPGHNEQY